These T cell receptor beta chains were read from a single sample in a study of vaccination and CD4 T cells after COVID-19. TCRdb recomputed calls from the PCR reads with MiXCR, one row per CDR3 protein. There are over 14,000 distinct CDR3 sequences in the sample; roughly 75% occur only once, and about 11% lies in the top ten. These receptors' targets are unknown. The specimen was CD4+ T cells from blood, cultured in vitro. The receptors originated from a human donor who had recovered from COVID-19. The CDR3 runs from the conserved cysteine through the conserved F or W. The D gene is left open where the match is weak. Only some rows state a clone size, as once, few, many or a class for expanded clones.

cdr3_aa: CARGGNYGYTF
cdr3_nt: TGTGCCAGAGGGGGGAACTATGGCTACACCTTC
v_call: TRBV19
j_call: TRBJ1-2
clone_size: .
d_call: .

cdr3_aa: CSAGLQGSNSPLHF
cdr3_nt: TGCAGTGCGGGACTCCAGGGAAGCAATTCACCCCTCCACTTT
v_call: TRBV20-1
j_call: TRBJ1-6
clone_size: .
d_call: .

cdr3_aa: CASSYGVRVNSPLHF
cdr3_nt: TGCGCCAGCAGTTATGGGGTCAGGGTCAATTCACCCCTCCACTTT
v_call: TRBV4-1
j_call: TRBJ1-6
clone_size: few
d_call: .

cdr3_aa: CASSRDRENTEAFF
cdr3_nt: TGTGCCAGCTCACGGGACCGAGAGAACACTGAAGCTTTCTTT
v_call: TRBV18
j_call: TRBJ1-1
clone_size: .
d_call: .

cdr3_aa: CAWTPRGGPRNSPLHF
cdr3_nt: TGTGCCTGGACCCCCCGGGGCGGTCCAAGGAATTCACCCCTCCACTTT
v_call: TRBV30
j_call: TRBJ1-6
clone_size: .
d_call: .

cdr3_aa: CASSETSGKDTQYF
cdr3_nt: TGTGCCAGCAGTGAAACTAGCGGGAAGGATACGCAGTATTTT
v_call: TRBV6-1
j_call: TRBJ2-3
clone_size: .
d_call: TRBD2

cdr3_aa: CASSRLDTQYF
cdr3_nt: TGTGCCAGCAGCCGTCTAGATACGCAGTATTTT
v_call: TRBV7-2
j_call: TRBJ2-3
clone_size: few
d_call: .

cdr3_aa: CAISDRGRHGYTF
cdr3_nt: TGTGCCATCAGCGACAGGGGGCGCCATGGCTACACCTTC
v_call: TRBV10-3
j_call: TRBJ1-2
clone_size: few
d_call: TRBD1

cdr3_aa: CASSLRDRGTDTQYF
cdr3_nt: TGTGCCAGCAGTCTCCGGGACAGGGGCACAGATACGCAGTATTTT
v_call: TRBV6-1
j_call: TRBJ2-3
clone_size: few
d_call: TRBD1

cdr3_aa: CASRAEFSSYNSPLHF
cdr3_nt: TGTGCCAGCAGGGCCGAATTTAGCTCCTATAATTCACCCCTCCACTTT
v_call: TRBV6-1
j_call: TRBJ1-6
clone_size: .
d_call: .

cdr3_aa: CASSLIGVRQETQYF
cdr3_nt: TGTGCCAGCAGCTTAATAGGGGTCCGGCAAGAGACCCAGTACTTC
v_call: TRBV7-3
j_call: TRBJ2-5
clone_size: .
d_call: .

cdr3_aa: CASSLALPLGAVEQYF
cdr3_nt: TGTGCCAGCAGCTTAGCTTTGCCTCTAGGAGCTGTCGAGCAGTACTTC
v_call: TRBV7-2
j_call: TRBJ2-7
clone_size: .
d_call: .

cdr3_aa: CASSERAGTDTQYF
cdr3_nt: TGTGCCAGCAGTGAAAGGGCAGGCACAGATACGCAGTATTTT
v_call: TRBV6-1
j_call: TRBJ2-3
clone_size: .
d_call: .

cdr3_aa: CASSKQGVGELFF
cdr3_nt: TGTGCCAGCAGCAAACAGGGTGTCGGGGAGCTGTTTTTT
v_call: TRBV7-2
j_call: TRBJ2-2
clone_size: few
d_call: .

cdr3_aa: CATTAGADTDTQYF
cdr3_nt: TGTGCCACCACCGCCGGTGCTGACACAGATACGCAGTATTTT
v_call: TRBV24-1
j_call: TRBJ2-3
clone_size: .
d_call: .

cdr3_aa: CASSFVRASFTDTQYF
cdr3_nt: TGTGCCAGCAGCTTCGTTAGGGCATCCTTCACAGATACGCAGTATTTT
v_call: TRBV7-9
j_call: TRBJ2-3
clone_size: .
d_call: .

cdr3_aa: CASSPGQIINSPLHF
cdr3_nt: TGTGCCAGCTCACCGGGACAGATAATTAATTCACCCCTCCACTTT
v_call: TRBV18
j_call: TRBJ1-6
clone_size: few
d_call: TRBD1

cdr3_aa: CASSSTPFEAFF
cdr3_nt: TGTGCCAGCAGTTCTACGCCGTTTGAAGCTTTCTTT
v_call: TRBV6-2/TRBV6-3
j_call: TRBJ1-1
clone_size: .
d_call: .

cdr3_aa: CASRTTGYTF
cdr3_nt: TGTGCCAGCAGGACAACGGGCTACACCTTC
v_call: TRBV7-2
j_call: TRBJ1-2
clone_size: few
d_call: .

cdr3_aa: CSARPSGTGLSPLHF
cdr3_nt: TGCAGTGCGCGCCCCTCCGGGACAGGCTTGTCACCCCTCCACTTT
v_call: TRBV20-1
j_call: TRBJ1-6
clone_size: .
d_call: TRBD1

cdr3_aa: CASSLGVFGGRGTGELFF
cdr3_nt: TGTGCCAGCAGCTTAGGAGTGTTTGGCGGGAGGGGCACCGGGGAGCTGTTTTTT
v_call: TRBV7-2
j_call: TRBJ2-2
clone_size: few
d_call: TRBD2

cdr3_aa: CASSLKETGGSWLYEQYF
cdr3_nt: TGTGCCAGCAGCTTAAAGGAGACAGGGGGCTCTTGGCTCTACGAGCAGTACTTC
v_call: TRBV11-2
j_call: TRBJ2-7
clone_size: .
d_call: TRBD1

cdr3_aa: CATSRAHWGQRKSYNEQFF
cdr3_nt: TGTGCCACCAGCAGAGCCCACTGGGGACAGCGGAAGTCTTACAATGAGCAGTTCTTC
v_call: TRBV15
j_call: TRBJ2-1
clone_size: .
d_call: TRBD1

cdr3_aa: CASSLELGGYEQYF
cdr3_nt: TGTGCCAGCAGCTTAGAACTAGGGGGCTACGAGCAGTACTTC
v_call: TRBV7-2
j_call: TRBJ2-7
clone_size: once
d_call: .

cdr3_aa: CASRSWAGSHEQYF
cdr3_nt: TGTGCCAGCCGGTCCTGGGCAGGGTCCCACGAGCAGTACTTC
v_call: TRBV28
j_call: TRBJ2-7
clone_size: .
d_call: .

cdr3_aa: CASSSRGSPASPQHF
cdr3_nt: TGTGCCAGCTCCTCCAGGGGGAGCCCGGCTTCGCCCCAGCATTTT
v_call: TRBV19
j_call: TRBJ1-5
clone_size: .
d_call: TRBD1

cdr3_aa: CASSSGGISSGNTIYF
cdr3_nt: TGTGCCAGCAGTTCAGGGGGGATTAGTTCTGGAAACACCATATATTTT
v_call: TRBV28
j_call: TRBJ1-3
clone_size: .
d_call: TRBD1

cdr3_aa: CSARAYRGNYGYTF
cdr3_nt: TGCAGTGCTAGAGCTTACAGGGGGAACTATGGCTACACCTTC
v_call: TRBV20-1
j_call: TRBJ1-2
clone_size: .
d_call: TRBD1

cdr3_aa: CASSPRTSGINEQFF
cdr3_nt: TGCGCCAGCAGCCCCCGGACTAGCGGGATCAATGAGCAGTTCTTC
v_call: TRBV5-1
j_call: TRBJ2-1
clone_size: .
d_call: TRBD2

cdr3_aa: CASSLGQGRYTF
cdr3_nt: TGTGCCAGCTCACTTGGACAGGGGCGCTACACCTTC
v_call: TRBV18
j_call: TRBJ1-2
clone_size: .
d_call: TRBD1

cdr3_aa: CATRRTGTSGYGELFF
cdr3_nt: TGTGCCACCAGAAGAACCGGGACTAGCGGGTACGGGGAGCTGTTTTTT
v_call: TRBV15
j_call: TRBJ2-2
clone_size: .
d_call: TRBD2

cdr3_aa: CASSGRGRRHEAFF
cdr3_nt: TGTGCCAGCAGCGGAAGGGGGCGCCGACATGAAGCTTTCTTT
v_call: TRBV7-9
j_call: TRBJ1-1
clone_size: .
d_call: TRBD1

cdr3_aa: CASSPPGHRRGAFF
cdr3_nt: TGTGCCAGCAGCCCCCCCGGGCACCGCCGAGGAGCTTTCTTT
v_call: TRBV7-2
j_call: TRBJ1-1
clone_size: once
d_call: .

cdr3_aa: CASTLGPPSGNTIYF
cdr3_nt: TGTGCCAGCACATTGGGTCCGCCCTCTGGAAACACCATATATTTT
v_call: TRBV6-1
j_call: TRBJ1-3
clone_size: .
d_call: .

cdr3_aa: CASSEAHGTRETQYF
cdr3_nt: TGTGCCAGCAGTGAAGCCCACGGGACTCGTGAGACCCAGTACTTC
v_call: TRBV6-1
j_call: TRBJ2-5
clone_size: .
d_call: .

cdr3_aa: CASSYPAAVGYGYTF
cdr3_nt: TGTGCCAGCAGTTACCCGGCTGCAGTTGGCTATGGCTACACCTTC
v_call: TRBV6-5
j_call: TRBJ1-2
clone_size: .
d_call: .

cdr3_aa: CASSLVAGTNTGELFF
cdr3_nt: TGTGCCAGCAGCTTAGTAGCAGGGACGAACACCGGGGAGCTGTTTTTT
v_call: TRBV11-3
j_call: TRBJ2-2
clone_size: once
d_call: .

cdr3_aa: CASSLSVSAGELFF
cdr3_nt: TGTGCCAGCAGCTTAAGTGTTTCAGCCGGGGAGCTGTTTTTT
v_call: TRBV7-6
j_call: TRBJ2-2
clone_size: .
d_call: .

cdr3_aa: CSVGLNRNYGYTF
cdr3_nt: TGCAGCGTTGGCCTCAACAGAAACTATGGCTACACCTTC
v_call: TRBV29-1
j_call: TRBJ1-2
clone_size: .
d_call: .

cdr3_aa: CASSDGPTYEQYF
cdr3_nt: TGTGCCAGCTCAGATGGACCTACCTACGAGCAGTACTTC
v_call: TRBV18
j_call: TRBJ2-7
clone_size: .
d_call: .

cdr3_aa: CSVERLAGTSYEQYF
cdr3_nt: TGCAGCGTTGAAAGACTAGCGGGAACGTCCTACGAGCAGTACTTC
v_call: TRBV29-1
j_call: TRBJ2-7
clone_size: few
d_call: TRBD2

cdr3_aa: CASSIPGQGGETQYF
cdr3_nt: TGTGCCAGTAGTATACCGGGACAGGGGGGAGAGACCCAGTACTTC
v_call: TRBV19
j_call: TRBJ2-5
clone_size: once
d_call: TRBD1

cdr3_aa: CASSLAPRSSPDF
cdr3_nt: TGTGCCAGCAGCTTAGCTCCTAGATCTAGTCCCGACTTC
v_call: TRBV7-2
j_call: TRBJ2-7
clone_size: .
d_call: .

cdr3_aa: CASSLFQGSQPQHF
cdr3_nt: TGTGCCAGCAGTTTATTCCAGGGGAGCCAGCCCCAGCATTTT
v_call: TRBV28
j_call: TRBJ1-5
clone_size: .
d_call: .

cdr3_aa: CASRTGGANTGELFF
cdr3_nt: TGTGCCAGCAGGACAGGGGGCGCAAACACCGGGGAGCTGTTTTTT
v_call: TRBV6-1
j_call: TRBJ2-2
clone_size: .
d_call: TRBD1

cdr3_aa: CASSGSLGYEQYF
cdr3_nt: TGTGCCAGCAGCGGCTCCCTGGGTTACGAGCAGTACTTC
v_call: TRBV27
j_call: TRBJ2-7
clone_size: once
d_call: .

cdr3_aa: CAIRFGLADNYEQYF
cdr3_nt: TGTGCCATCCGGTTCGGACTAGCGGATAATTACGAGCAGTACTTC
v_call: TRBV10-3
j_call: TRBJ2-7
clone_size: .
d_call: TRBD2

cdr3_aa: CASLEGFGNQPQHF
cdr3_nt: TGTGCCAGCCTGGAGGGTTTCGGGAATCAGCCCCAGCATTTT
v_call: TRBV5-5
j_call: TRBJ1-5
clone_size: once
d_call: .

cdr3_aa: CASSLIPGGTEAFF
cdr3_nt: TGTGCCAGCAGTTTAATCCCAGGGGGCACTGAAGCTTTCTTT
v_call: TRBV27
j_call: TRBJ1-1
clone_size: .
d_call: TRBD1

cdr3_aa: CASSLGAGEHGYTF
cdr3_nt: TGTGCCAGCAGCTTAGGCGCAGGGGAGCATGGCTACACCTTC
v_call: TRBV11-2
j_call: TRBJ1-2
clone_size: few
d_call: .

cdr3_aa: CASSSPGTGELFF
cdr3_nt: TGTGCCAGTAGTTCACCGGGAACCGGGGAGCTGTTTTTT
v_call: TRBV19
j_call: TRBJ2-2
clone_size: .
d_call: .

cdr3_aa: CSASEQGVGYGYTF
cdr3_nt: TGCAGTGCTAGCGAACAGGGGGTAGGCTATGGCTACACCTTC
v_call: TRBV20-1
j_call: TRBJ1-2
clone_size: few
d_call: TRBD1